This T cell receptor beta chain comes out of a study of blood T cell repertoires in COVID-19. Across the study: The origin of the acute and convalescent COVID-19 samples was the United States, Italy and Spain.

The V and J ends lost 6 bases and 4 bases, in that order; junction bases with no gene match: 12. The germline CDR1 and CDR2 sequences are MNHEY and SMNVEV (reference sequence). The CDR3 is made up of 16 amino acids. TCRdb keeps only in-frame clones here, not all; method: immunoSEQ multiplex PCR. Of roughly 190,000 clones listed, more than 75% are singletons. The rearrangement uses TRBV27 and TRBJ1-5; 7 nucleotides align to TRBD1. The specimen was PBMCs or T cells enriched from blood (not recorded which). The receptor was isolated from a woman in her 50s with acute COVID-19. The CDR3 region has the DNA TGTGCCAGCAGCTCCGGGATCTTCAGGGGGAATCAGCCCCAGCATTTT. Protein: CASSSGIFRGNQPQHF.